Presented here are 25 T cell receptor beta chains from one specimen sequenced in a study of OX40 agonist ivuxolimab in advanced cancers. TCRdb's table, derived via immunoSEQ multiplex PCR, lists solely in-frame clones and lacks some. This sample has 15,000 to 25,000 clones, with around four fifths found just once. The starting material was CD4+ or CD8+ T cells sorted from blood, obtained in a trial of the OX40 agonist ivuxolimab. The origin of the receptors is an adult with an advanced solid tumor such as melanoma, head and neck, liver or kidney cancer.

V gene TRBV11-2 combines with J gene TRBJ2-3, with 14 positions matching TRBD2. The CDR3 is 19 residues long. Germline values: CDR1 SGHAT, CDR2 FQNNGV. Trimming removed 1 base from V and 0 bases from J; junction bases left unmatched: 6. CDR3 in DNA: TGTGCCAGCAGCTTAGTTCCCCGACTAGCGGGGGGGAGCACAGATACGCAGTATTTT. It codes for CASSLVPRLAGGSTDTQYF.

This clone was seen only once. The chain has TRBV4-3 and TRBJ1-4; D is unclear. The CDR3 consists of 15 residues. Germline assignment: CDR1 LGHNA and CDR2 YSLEER. Trimming cost V 4 bases and J 0 bases, with 9 bases left between them. CDR3 sequence (DNA): TGCGCCAGCAGCCGGGAACGTTCAACTAATGAAAAACTGTTTTTT. Its protein is CASSRERSTNEKLFF.

The chain couples TRBV11-2 to TRBJ2-7; the D is unclear. Per the germline V gene, CDR1 is SGHAT and CDR2 is FQNNGV. Deletions cut 4 bases from V and 6 bases from J, with 7 bases between. The CDR3 contains 11 residues. Here the CDR3 DNA reads TGTGCCAGCAGCTCCGCGCCCGAGCAGTACTTC. It is translated as CASSSAPEQYF. Full variable domain (missing parts from reference TRBV11-2 and TRBJ2-7): EAGVAQSPRYKIIEKRQSVAFWCNPISGHATLYWYQQILGQGPKLLIQFQNNGVVDDSQLPKDRFSAERLKGVDSTLKIQPAKLEDSAVYLCASSSAPEQYFGPGTRLTVT.

This clone was counted once. The rearrangement uses TRBV5-5 and TRBJ2-4; D is unresolved. Per germline, CDR1 SGHKS and CDR2 YYEKEE (reference sequence). The CDR3 is 14 amino acids. V dropped 4 bases and J dropped 7 bases, with 15 bases sitting between them. The CDR3 protein is CASSNTRLENIQYF. The CDR3 coding sequence is TGTGCCAGCAGCAACACCCGATTAGAGAACATTCAGTACTTC.

The chain couples TRBV6-6 to TRBJ2-1, with D uncertain. The CDR3 is made up of 12 amino acids. The V gene's germline CDR1 is MNHNY and CDR2 SVGAGI (reference sequence). Trimming removed 4 bases at V and 5 bases at J, with 6 bases between. CDR3 bases: TGTGCCAGCAGTTCCCTCGACAATGAGCAGTTCTTC. Translated, it gives CASSSLDNEQFF.

The rearrangement uses TRBV5-4 and TRBJ2-7, with 8 bases matching TRBD1. Germline V gene sequence: CDR1 SGHNT, CDR2 YYREEE (reference sequence). The CDR3 spans 15 residues. Losses at the gene ends were 4 bases for V and 4 bases for J; bases not matched to a gene: 10. The CDR3 coding sequence is TGTGCCAGCAGCCCGCTCGGGACAGGATTTTACGAGCAGTACTTC. Amino acids: CASSPLGTGFYEQYF.

The chain is built from TRBV5-1 and TRBJ1-4, with D unclear. Trimming shortened V by 4 bases and J by 8 bases, and 21 bases separated the two germline ends. This CDR3 has 16 residues. Germline V lookup: CDR1 SGHRS, CDR2 YFSETQ. DNA of the CDR3: TGCGCCAGCAGCCCGGCTTCTTCCCGCCTCTTCGAAAAACTGTTTTTT. Translated, it gives CASSPASSRLFEKLFF.

This clone was picked up a small number of times. V is TRBV7-8 and J is TRBJ2-5; D tentatively reads TRBD1 or TRBD2 (5 bases each). Trimming took 5 bases from V and 1 from J, leaving 20 bases between them. The CDR3 is 17 amino acids. Germline lookup yields CDR1 SGHVS and CDR2 FQNEAQ. The CDR3 reads CASSGSGTTGGQETQYF. In nucleotides, the CDR3 is TGTGCCAGCAGCGGTTCCGGGACCACGGGCGGCCAAGAGACCCAGTACTTC.

The chain is built from TRBV19 and TRBJ2-7; either TRBD1 or TRBD2 may supply D (5 bases each). The V and J ends lost 4 bases and 2 bases respectively, with 12 bases between them. The CDR3 loop spans 14 amino acids. Looked up from germline, CDR1 is LNHDA and CDR2 is SQIVND (reference sequence). This CDR3 is CASSRQGATYEQYF. Here the CDR3 DNA reads TGTGCCAGTAGTAGGCAGGGAGCAACCTACGAGCAGTACTTC.

There are a few counts of this clone. The CDR3 here is CASSQEGRVTYEQYF. The CDR3 DNA follows: TGCGCCAGCAGCCAAGAGGGGCGGGTCACCTACGAGCAGTACTTC. The chain recombines TRBV4-3 with TRBJ2-7; perhaps D is TRBD1 or TRBD2 (5 bases each). Germline V gives CDR1 LGHNA, CDR2 YSLEER. The V end lost 0 bases, the J end lost 2 bases, and 11 bases lay between the germline ends. This CDR3 is built from 15 residues.

This chain uses TRBV29-1 with TRBJ2-2, with a possible D match to TRBD1 (6 bases). The germline V gene encodes CDR1 SQVTM and CDR2 ANQGSEA. This CDR3 region has 12 residues. V lost 5 bases to trimming and J lost 5 bases, with 9 bases between them. The chain's CDR3 is CSVPGQTGELFF. In DNA, the CDR3 is TGCAGCGTTCCAGGACAGACCGGGGAGCTGTTTTTT.

The genes are TRBV4-3 and TRBJ2-1; D not resolved. Trimming left V 0 bases short and J 1 base short, with 13 bases between. The CDR3 totals 17 residues. CDR1 and CDR2 from the germline V gene are LGHNA and YSLEER. The CDR3 sequence is CASSQDSGSVSYNEQFF. CDR3 in DNA: TGCGCCAGCAGCCAAGATTCGGGCAGTGTGTCCTACAATGAGCAGTTCTTC.

The J gene is TRBJ2-6, the V gene TRBV29-1; the D is unclear. V lost 0 bases, J lost 0 bases, and 9 bases lay in between. From germline, CDR1 is SQVTM and CDR2 ANQGSEA. The CDR3 covers 16 residues. CDR3 DNA: TGCAGCGTTGAAGATCTTGGGTTCTCTGGGGCCAACGTCCTGACTTTC. Protein: CSVEDLGFSGANVLTF. The variable domain in full, completed from reference TRBV29-1 and TRBJ2-6, reads SAVISQKPSRDICQRGTSLTIQCQVDSQVTMMFWYRQQPGQSLTLIATANQGSEATYESGFVIDKFPISRPNLTFSTLTVSNMSPEDSSIYLCSVEDLGFSGANVLTFGAGSRLTVL.

The CDR3 region is CASSQDLPDHYEQYF. CDR3 coding DNA: TGCGCCAGCAGCCAAGATTTGCCGGACCACTACGAGCAGTACTTC. The chain combines TRBV4-3 with TRBJ2-7; D gene ambiguous. Trimming pared 0 bases from V and 3 bases from J, leaving 12 bases between. Looked up from germline, CDR1 is LGHNA and CDR2 is YSLEER. This CDR3 spans 15 amino acids.

This clone ranks as medium-sized. The gene calls are TRBV27 and TRBJ2-2, with TRBD2 as a possible D gene (6 bases). This CDR3 region has 16 residues. Germline CDR1 is MNHEY and CDR2 is SMNVEV (reference sequence). Deletions cut 5 bases from V and 0 bases from J, with 13 bases between. DNA of the CDR3: TGTGCCAGCAGTACCCCGGACTATGCGAACACCGGGGAGCTGTTTTTT. It codes for CASSTPDYANTGELFF.

The chain recombines TRBV7-7 with TRBJ1-2; a possible D gene is TRBD1 (6 bases). Between the trimmed V and J ends, which lost 2 bases and 4 bases, there was a span of 14 bases. Germline CDR1 and CDR2: SSHAT and FNYEAQ (reference sequence). The CDR3 loop spans 15 amino acids. CDR3: CASSLIGGDGYGYTF. In DNA form, the CDR3 reads TGTGCCAGCAGCTTAATAGGGGGAGACGGCTATGGCTACACCTTC.

This chain connects TRBV6-5 to TRBJ2-2, with unresolved D. CDR1 is MNHEY and CDR2 is SVGAGI in the germline V gene. This CDR3 comprises 13 residues. Deletions cut 2 bases from V and 0 bases from J, with 1 base between. The CDR3 nucleotides are TGTGCCAGCAGTTACGCGAACACCGGGGAGCTGTTTTTT. Its translation: CASSYANTGELFF.

The CDR3 reads CASSQGRQVSNEKLFF. The CDR3 DNA sequence: TGCGCCAGCAGCCAAGGGAGACAGGTGTCCAATGAAAAACTGTTTTTT. The V gene is TRBV4-3, the J gene TRBJ1-4, with D maybe TRBD1 (6 bases). The CDR3 sequence is 16 residues long. Germline values: CDR1 LGHNA, CDR2 YSLEER. V lost 1 base, J lost 5 bases, and 14 bases lay in between.

On this clone itself: The junction shows a germline mismatch at one end, possibly a read error. The chain combines TRBV28 with TRBJ1-4; maybe TRBD1 (6 bases). Germline CDR1 and CDR2: MDHEN and SYDVKM. The CDR3 has 11 amino acids. The CDR3 coding sequence is TGTGCCAGCAGTTTCACAGGGCATTACTATTTT. This sequence encodes CASSFTGHYYF.

This chain uses TRBV4-3 with TRBJ2-1; no clear D. The V gene lost 0 bases and the J gene lost 9 bases, with 12 bases spanning the gap. The germline CDR1 and CDR2 sequences are LGHNA and YSLEER. The length of the CDR3 is 14 residues. The CDR3 bases are TGCGCCAGCAGCCAAGATAGAACTTGGAGTGAGCAGTTCTTC. It encodes CASSQDRTWSEQFF.

The chain recombines TRBV5-4 with TRBJ1-6; possibly TRBD1 for D (6 bases). The germline V gene encodes CDR1 SGHNT and CDR2 YYREEE (reference sequence). V lost 4 bases to trimming and J lost 10 bases, with 12 bases between them. The CDR3 consists of 13 residues. The CDR3 here is CASSHKQGSPLHF. The CDR3 DNA reads TGTGCCAGCAGCCATAAACAGGGATCACCCCTCCACTTT. Together with reference TRBV5-4 and TRBJ1-6, the CDR3 gives the full variable domain: ETGVTQSPTHLIKTRGQQVTLRCSSQSGHNTVSWYQQALGQGPQFIFQYYREEENGRGNFPPRFSGLQFPNYSSELNVNALELDDSALYLCASSHKQGSPLHFGNGTRLTVT.

CDR3: CASSLVVGSYGYTF. The DNA of the CDR3 is TGTGCCAGCAGCTTAGTAGTGGGGAGCTATGGCTACACCTTC. The chain uses TRBV7-9 and TRBJ1-2; D gene uncertain. Germline V CDR1 and CDR2: SEHNR, FQNEAQ (reference sequence). This CDR3 region has 14 residues. V was pared by 1 base and J by 4 bases, with 10 bases between.

The chain is built from TRBV19 and TRBJ2-3; 8 bases line up with TRBD2. CDR3 size: 15 residues. After removal of 1 base from V and 2 bases from J, the junction contained 2 bases not matched to a gene. Germline-derived CDR1 and CDR2 are LNHDA and SQIVND (reference sequence). Written as DNA, the CDR3 is TGTGCCAGTAGTATAGCGGGGGGGGTCACAGATACGCAGTATTTT. It yields the protein CASSIAGGVTDTQYF.

The V gene is TRBV9, the J gene TRBJ2-7; no clear D gene. Trimming cost V 0 bases and J 2 bases, with 12 bases left between them. Germline CDR1 SGDLS, CDR2 YYNGEE. This CDR3 is built from 15 residues. CDR3 amino acids: CASSVEGLPTYEQYF. CDR3 DNA: TGTGCCAGCAGCGTAGAAGGATTACCAACCTACGAGCAGTACTTC.

This chain connects TRBV7-9 to TRBJ2-7, with D unclear. The V gene lost 4 bases and the J gene lost 0 bases, with 7 bases spanning the gap. Per the germline V gene, CDR1 is SEHNR and CDR2 is FQNEAQ (reference sequence). The CDR3 is made up of 13 amino acids. CDR3 DNA: TGTGCCAGCAGCTCTCCCGCCTCCTACGAGCAGTACTTC. As protein: CASSSPASYEQYF.